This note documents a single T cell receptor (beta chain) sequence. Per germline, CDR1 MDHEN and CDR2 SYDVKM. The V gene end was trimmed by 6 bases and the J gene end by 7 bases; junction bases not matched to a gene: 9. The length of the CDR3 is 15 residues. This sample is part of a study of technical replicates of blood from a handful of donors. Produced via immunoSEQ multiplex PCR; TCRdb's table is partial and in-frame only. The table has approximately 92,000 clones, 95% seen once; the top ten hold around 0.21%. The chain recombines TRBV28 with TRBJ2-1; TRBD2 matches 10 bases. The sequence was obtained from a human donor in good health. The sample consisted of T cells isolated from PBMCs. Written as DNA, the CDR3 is TGTGCCAGCAGCGGTCAGGGACTAGCGAAGAATGAGCAGTTCTTC. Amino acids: CASSGQGLAKNEQFF.